This TCR beta chain was sequenced in a study of regulatory dendritic cells for organ transplantation. Sorted subsets were CFSE-labeled and cultured less than 6 days with allogeneic dendritic cells. Sequencing used immunoSEQ multiplex PCR; TCRdb keeps in-frame clones, though not all of them. There are roughly 13,000 clones in the sample; over 85% occur only once, and about 0.24% lies in the top ten. As for this clone: Its specificity is unknown.

Looked up from germline, CDR1 is SGDLS and CDR2 is YYNGEE. With 6 bases clipped from V and 3 bases from J, the junction kept 11 bases outside the gene matches. The CDR3 is 15 residues long. The TCR originated in a human donor in good health. Input material: naive CD8+ T cells from blood cultured with regulatory dendritic cells. The subset denotes: CD45RA+ naive T cells. The V and J genes are TRBV9 and TRBJ1-1; 7 positions match TRBD1. The CDR3 region has the DNA TGTGCCAGCAATACAGGGGTCCTGGAGGACACTGAAGCTTTCTTT. Its translation is CASNTGVLEDTEAFF.